The source of this T cell receptor beta chain is a study of cytomegalovirus exposure and HLA in healthy donors. Healthy bone marrow donors formed the donor group. The PCR used 60 Vbeta and 13 Jbeta primers. The assay was immunoSEQ multiplex PCR, and TCRdb's table has in-frame clones only and misses some. The data contain approximately 160,000 clones, over 70% of them singletons. The CDR3 contains 14 residues. J gave up 6 bases and V 5 bases, and 4 bases lay outside the gene matches. Per germline, CDR1 SGHTA and CDR2 FQGNSA. This clone has just one count. Sequenced material: PBMCs. This sequence originates from a woman between 45 and 60 years old in good health and CMV-seropositive. This chain joins TRBV7-2 and TRBJ2-2, with 9 bases fitting TRBD1. The DNA for the CDR3 is TGTGCCAGCAGCCTCAGACAGGGGGCCGGGGAGCTGTTTTTT. Protein sequence: CASSLRQGAGELFF.